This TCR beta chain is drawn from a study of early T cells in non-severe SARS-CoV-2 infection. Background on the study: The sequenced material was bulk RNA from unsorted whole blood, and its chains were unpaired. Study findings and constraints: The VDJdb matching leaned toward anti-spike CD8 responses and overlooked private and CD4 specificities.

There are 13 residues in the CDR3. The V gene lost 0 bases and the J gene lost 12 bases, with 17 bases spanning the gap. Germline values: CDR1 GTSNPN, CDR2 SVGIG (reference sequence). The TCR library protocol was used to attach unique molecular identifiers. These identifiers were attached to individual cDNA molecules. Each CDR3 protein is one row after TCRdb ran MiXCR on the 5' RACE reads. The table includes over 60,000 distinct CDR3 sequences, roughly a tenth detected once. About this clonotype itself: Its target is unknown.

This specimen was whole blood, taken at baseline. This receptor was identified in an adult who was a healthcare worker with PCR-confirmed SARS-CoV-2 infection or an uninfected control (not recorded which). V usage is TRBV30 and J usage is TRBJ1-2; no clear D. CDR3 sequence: CAWSVILWHPHTF. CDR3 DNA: TGTGCCTGGAGTGTAATATTGTGGCATCCGCACACCTTC. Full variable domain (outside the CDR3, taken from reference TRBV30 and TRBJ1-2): SQTIHQWPATLVQPVGSPLSLECTVEGTSNPNLYWYRQAAGRGLQLLFYSVGIGQISSEVPQNLSASRPQDRQFILSSKKLLLSDSGFYLCAWSVILWHPHTFGSGTRLTVV.